The 8 T cell receptor beta chains given below trace back to one sample, sequenced in a study of T cell responses to AZD1222 COVID-19 vaccine. Using immunoSEQ multiplex PCR, the repertoire was profiled, and TCRdb retains in-frame clones only, with some absent. Altogether 65,000 to 85,000 clones are present, roughly 84% being singletons, with the ten largest covering roughly a tenth. The sequenced sample was peripheral blood, obtained on day 0 of AZD1222 vaccination. All receptors derive from an adult in good health.

The chain combines TRBV28 with TRBJ2-3; a possible D gene is TRBD1 (5 bases). Trimming took 6 bases from V and 6 from J, leaving 10 bases between them. The V gene's germline CDR1 is MDHEN and CDR2 SYDVKM. The CDR3 spans 12 residues. The DNA of the CDR3 is TGTGCCAGCAGACAGACAGAGGATACGCAGTATTTT. It encodes CASRQTEDTQYF.

The rearrangement links TRBV25-1 to TRBJ1-2; D is uncertain. Looked up from germline, CDR1 is MGHDK and CDR2 is SYGVNS. The CDR3 extends over 14 amino acids. V lost 0 bases and J 2 bases, leaving 7 bases between the germline ends. The CDR3, as DNA: TGTGCCAGCAGTGAATACGATCGAAACTATGGCTACACCTTC. Its translation: CASSEYDRNYGYTF.

V and J are TRBV28 and TRBJ2-3; D is unclear. Germline V lookup: CDR1 MDHEN, CDR2 SYDVKM. The CDR3 covers 12 residues. V lost 5 bases to trimming and J lost 2 bases, with 5 bases between them. CDR3 nucleotide sequence: TGTGCCAGCAGTGAACTCACAGATACGCAGTATTTT. The encoded protein is CASSELTDTQYF.

The rearrangement joins TRBV5-6 to TRBJ2-1; D gene unclear. V gave up 5 bases and J gave up 6 bases, with 12 bases separating them. The CDR3 spans 13 residues. CDR1 is SGHDT, CDR2 YYEEEE, per germline. The CDR3 sequence: CASRPLWGNEQFF. In DNA form, the CDR3 reads TGTGCCAGCAGACCCCTTTGGGGCAATGAGCAGTTCTTC.

V is TRBV1 and J is TRBJ2-3; TRBD2 was called by the table and not checked on the DNA. TRBV1 is a known pseudogene. The CDR3 has 19 residues. The CDR3 bases are TGCACCAGCAGCCAAGATCGCAGGGAGCTAGCGGGGCGCACAGATACGCAGTATTTT. Translated, it gives CTSSQDRRELAGRTDTQYF.

The CDR3 DNA is TGTGCCAGCAGCGACACCGGGTACTTAAGCCCAGTAGCTTTCTTT. This encodes CASSDTGYLSPVAFF. J is TRBJ1-1 and V is TRBV6-5; unclear D gene. V was pared by 6 bases and J by 10 bases, with 24 bases between. The germline V gene has CDR1 MNHEY and CDR2 SVGAGI. The CDR3 is made up of 15 amino acids.

This chain connects TRBV18 to TRBJ2-2; D call uncertain. V was shortened by 2 bases and J by 2 bases, with 6 bases between the two germline ends. Germline V gives CDR1 KGHSH, CDR2 LQKENI. This CDR3 is 14 amino acids long. The CDR3 sequence is CASSPGRNTGELFF. DNA for the CDR3: TGTGCCAGCTCACCAGGACGAAACACCGGGGAGCTGTTTTTT.

The CDR3 spells CASPGNPPTDTQYF. CDR3 sequence (DNA): TGTGCCAGCCCGGGGAACCCCCCGACAGATACGCAGTATTTT. This chain connects TRBV2 to TRBJ2-3, with D possibly matching TRBD2 (5 bases). Trimming cost V 8 bases and J 3 bases, with 15 bases left between them. CDR3 size: 14 residues. The germline V gene encodes CDR1 SNHLY and CDR2 FYNNEI.